This T cell receptor beta chain emerged from a study of T cell responses to AZD1222 COVID-19 vaccine. Study observations and caveats: The CD4 TCRs associated with vaccination extended across spike and predominated at 160-218 and 743-854.

The V and J ends lost 4 bases and 7 bases respectively, with 21 bases between them. Per the germline V gene, CDR1 is SGHDT and CDR2 is YYEEEE. The CDR3 has 16 residues. Profiled with immunoSEQ multiplex PCR; TCRdb holds only in-frame clones, not every one. This sample has some 120,000 clones, with 70% to 90% found just once. This clone occurred a few times. Antigen specificity is unknown. Specimen: peripheral blood, collected 28 days after the second AZD1222 dose. This receptor was obtained from an adult who received the AZD1222 COVID-19 vaccine. The chain carries TRBV5-6 and TRBJ2-1; a weak D match, TRBD1 (6 bases). The CDR3 loop reads CASSPRGGLPTNEQFF. The CDR3 DNA follows: TGTGCCAGCAGCCCCAGGGGTGGGCTCCCGACAAATGAGCAGTTCTTC. The complete variable domain, with remaining parts taken from reference TRBV5-6 and TRBJ2-1, reads DAGVTQSPTHLIKTRGQQVTLRCSPKSGHDTVSWYQQALGQGPQFIFQYYEEEERQRGNFPDRFSGHQFPNYSSELNVNALLLGDSALYLCASSPRGGLPTNEQFFGPGTRLTVL.